The clone carrying this TCR beta chain came up a few times. Germline values: CDR1 SNHLY, CDR2 FYNNEI. V trimming: 4 bases; J trimming: 2 bases; junction bases outside the gene matches: 3. This CDR3 has 15 residues. These data belong to a study of cytomegalovirus exposure and HLA in healthy donors. 60 Vbeta and 13 Jbeta primers were used in PCR. The data were produced by immunoSEQ multiplex PCR, yet TCRdb's version contains in-frame clones alone and is incomplete. This sample has tens of thousands of clones, with about three quarters found just once. The TCR originated in a woman between 45 and 65 years old in good health and CMV-seropositive. V usage is TRBV2 and J usage is TRBJ1-5, with TRBD1 identical over 9 bases. Source material: PBMCs. In DNA, the CDR3 is TGTGCCAGCAGTGGGGACAGGGCTGGCAATCAGCCCCAGCATTTT. Translation: CASSGDRAGNQPQHF.